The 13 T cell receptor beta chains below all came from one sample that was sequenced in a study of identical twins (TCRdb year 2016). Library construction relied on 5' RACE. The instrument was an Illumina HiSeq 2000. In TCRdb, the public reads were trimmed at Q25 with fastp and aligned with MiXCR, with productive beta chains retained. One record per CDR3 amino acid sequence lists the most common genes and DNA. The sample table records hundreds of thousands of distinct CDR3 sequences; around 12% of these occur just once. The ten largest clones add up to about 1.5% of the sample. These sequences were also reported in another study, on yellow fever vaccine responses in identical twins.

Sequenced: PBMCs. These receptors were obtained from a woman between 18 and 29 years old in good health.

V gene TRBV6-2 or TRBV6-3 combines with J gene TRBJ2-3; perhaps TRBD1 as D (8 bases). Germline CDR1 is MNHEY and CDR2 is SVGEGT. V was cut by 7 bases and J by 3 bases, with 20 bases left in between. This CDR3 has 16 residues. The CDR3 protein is CASTPPGGQVTDTQYF. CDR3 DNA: TGTGCCAGCACCCCCCCGGGGGGACAGGTAACAGATACGCAGTATTTT.

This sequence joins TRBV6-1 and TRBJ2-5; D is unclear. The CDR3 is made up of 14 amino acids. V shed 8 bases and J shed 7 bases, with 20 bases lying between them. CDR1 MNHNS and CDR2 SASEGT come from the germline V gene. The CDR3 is CASLVDGSAGTQYF. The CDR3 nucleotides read TGTGCCAGCCTCGTTGACGGTTCCGCTGGGACCCAGTACTTC.

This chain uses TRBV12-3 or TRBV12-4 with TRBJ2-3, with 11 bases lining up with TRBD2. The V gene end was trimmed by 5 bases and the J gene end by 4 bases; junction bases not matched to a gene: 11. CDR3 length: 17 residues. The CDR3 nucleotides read TGTGCCAGCAGTAACGGGCGGCTAGCGGGGGGTTCAGATACGCAGTATTTT. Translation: CASSNGRLAGGSDTQYF.

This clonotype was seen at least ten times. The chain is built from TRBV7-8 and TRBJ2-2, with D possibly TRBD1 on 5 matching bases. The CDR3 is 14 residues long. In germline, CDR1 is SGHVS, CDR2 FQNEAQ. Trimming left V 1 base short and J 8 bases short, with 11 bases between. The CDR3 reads CASSLDRLPGELFF. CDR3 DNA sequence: TGTGCCAGCAGCTTAGACAGGTTACCGGGGGAGCTGTTTTTT.

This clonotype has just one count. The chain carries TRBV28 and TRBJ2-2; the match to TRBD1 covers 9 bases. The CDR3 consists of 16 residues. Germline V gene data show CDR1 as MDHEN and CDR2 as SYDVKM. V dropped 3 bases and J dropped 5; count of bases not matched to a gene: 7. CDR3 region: CASSLRRTGETGELFF. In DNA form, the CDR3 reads TGTGCCAGCAGTTTGAGGAGGACAGGGGAGACCGGGGAGCTGTTTTTT.

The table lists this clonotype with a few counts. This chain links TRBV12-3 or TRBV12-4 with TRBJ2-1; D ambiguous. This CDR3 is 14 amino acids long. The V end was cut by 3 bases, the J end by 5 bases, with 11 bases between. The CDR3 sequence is CASSFRGVHNEQFF. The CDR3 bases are TGTGCCAGCAGTTTTCGTGGGGTCCACAATGAGCAGTTCTTC.

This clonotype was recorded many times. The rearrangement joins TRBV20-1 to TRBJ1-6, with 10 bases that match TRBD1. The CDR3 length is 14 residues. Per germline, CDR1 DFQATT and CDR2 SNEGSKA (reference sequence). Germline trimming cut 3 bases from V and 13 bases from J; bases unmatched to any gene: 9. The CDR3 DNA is TGCAGTGCTAGCGATGACAGGGGGCTGTCTCCCCTCCACTTT. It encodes CSASDDRGLSPLHF.

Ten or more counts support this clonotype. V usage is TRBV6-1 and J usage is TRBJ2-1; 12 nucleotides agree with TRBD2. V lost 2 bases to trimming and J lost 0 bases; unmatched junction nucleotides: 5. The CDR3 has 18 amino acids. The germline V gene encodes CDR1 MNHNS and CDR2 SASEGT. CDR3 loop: CASSELAGGPGSYNEQFF. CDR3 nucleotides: TGTGCCAGCAGTGAACTAGCGGGGGGGCCGGGCTCCTACAATGAGCAGTTCTTC.

This CDR3 is CATSDLTSGLAGDPDTQYF. For the CDR3, the DNA is TGTGCCACCAGTGACCTGACTTCGGGACTAGCGGGTGATCCAGATACGCAGTATTTT. The chain has TRBV24-1 and TRBJ2-3; 12 positions match TRBD2. V gave up 4 bases and J gave up 4 bases; unmatched junction bases: 14. Germline V gene data show CDR1 as KGHDR and CDR2 as SFDVKD. The CDR3 has 19 residues.

This chain's CDR3 is CASSLRDRGPNEQFF. The CDR3 DNA reads as TGTGCCAGCAGCCTCCGGGACAGGGGGCCAAATGAGCAGTTCTTC. The chain employs TRBV25-1 and TRBJ2-1, with 12 positions matching TRBD1. Germline lookup yields CDR1 MGHDK and CDR2 SYGVNS. Losses at the gene ends were 6 bases for V and 7 bases for J; bases not matched to a gene: 7. There are 15 residues in the CDR3.

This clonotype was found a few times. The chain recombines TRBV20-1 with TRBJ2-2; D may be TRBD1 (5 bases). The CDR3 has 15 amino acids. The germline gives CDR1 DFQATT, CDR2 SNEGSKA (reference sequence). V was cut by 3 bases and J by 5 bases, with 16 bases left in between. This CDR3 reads CSASPTGSSTGELFF. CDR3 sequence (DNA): TGCAGTGCTAGCCCCACAGGTAGCTCGACCGGGGAGCTGTTTTTT.

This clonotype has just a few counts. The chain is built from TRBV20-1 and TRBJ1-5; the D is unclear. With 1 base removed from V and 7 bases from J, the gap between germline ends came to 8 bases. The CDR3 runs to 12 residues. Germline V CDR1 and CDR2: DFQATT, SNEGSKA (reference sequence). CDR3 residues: CSARGLSQPQHF. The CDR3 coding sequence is TGCAGTGCTAGAGGGTTATCGCAGCCCCAGCATTTT.

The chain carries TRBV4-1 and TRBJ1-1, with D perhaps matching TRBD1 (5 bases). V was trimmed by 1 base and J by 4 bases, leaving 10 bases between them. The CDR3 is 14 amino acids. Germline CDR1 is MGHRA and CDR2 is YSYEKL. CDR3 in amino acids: CASSQVAGPTEAFF. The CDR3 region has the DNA TGCGCCAGCAGCCAAGTAGCAGGGCCCACTGAAGCTTTCTTT.